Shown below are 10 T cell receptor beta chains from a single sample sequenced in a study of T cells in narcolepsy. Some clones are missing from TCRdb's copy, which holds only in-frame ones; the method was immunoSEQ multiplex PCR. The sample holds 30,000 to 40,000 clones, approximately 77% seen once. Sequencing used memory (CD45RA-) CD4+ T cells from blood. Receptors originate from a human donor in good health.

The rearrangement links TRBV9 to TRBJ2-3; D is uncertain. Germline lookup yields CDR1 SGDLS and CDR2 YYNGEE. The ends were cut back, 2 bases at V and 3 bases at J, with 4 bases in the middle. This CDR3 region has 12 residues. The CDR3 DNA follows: TGTGCCAGCAGCGTTATGACAGATACGCAGTATTTT. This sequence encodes CASSVMTDTQYF.

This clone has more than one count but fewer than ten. The CDR3 DNA reads TGTGCCAGCAGCTTAGCAGTCGGGACTAGCGGGGGGAGGGAGACCCAGTACTTC. This gives the protein CASSLAVGTSGGRETQYF. The V call is TRBV7-8, the J call TRBJ2-5; 15 nucleotides agree with TRBD2. V was pared by 0 bases and J by 5 bases, with 7 bases of the junction left unmatched. The V gene's germline CDR1 is SGHVS and CDR2 FQNEAQ. The CDR3 loop spans 18 amino acids.

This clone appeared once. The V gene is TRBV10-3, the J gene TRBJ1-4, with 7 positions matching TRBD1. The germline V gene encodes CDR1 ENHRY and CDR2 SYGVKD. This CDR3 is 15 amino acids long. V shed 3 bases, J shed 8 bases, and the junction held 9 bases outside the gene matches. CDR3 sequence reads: CAISDQQGNGEKLFF. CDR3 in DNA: TGTGCCATCAGTGACCAACAGGGGAATGGCGAAAAACTGTTTTTT.

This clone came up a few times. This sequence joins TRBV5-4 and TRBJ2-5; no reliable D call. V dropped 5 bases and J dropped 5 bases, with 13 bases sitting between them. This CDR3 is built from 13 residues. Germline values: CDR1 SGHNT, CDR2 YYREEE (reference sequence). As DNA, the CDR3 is TGTGCCAGCAGGGTCATGGTGTCGGAGACCCAGTACTTC. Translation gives CASRVMVSETQYF.

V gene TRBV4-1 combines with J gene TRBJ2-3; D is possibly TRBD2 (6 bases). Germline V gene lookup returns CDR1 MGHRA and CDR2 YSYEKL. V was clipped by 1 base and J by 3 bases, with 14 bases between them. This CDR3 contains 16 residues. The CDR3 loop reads CASSQGHGRRTDTQYF. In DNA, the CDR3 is TGCGCCAGCAGCCAAGGGCACGGGAGAAGGACAGATACGCAGTATTTT.

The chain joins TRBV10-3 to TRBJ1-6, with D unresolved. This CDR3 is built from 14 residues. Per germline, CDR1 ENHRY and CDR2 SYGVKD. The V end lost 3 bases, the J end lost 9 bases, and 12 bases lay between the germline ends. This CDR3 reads CAISELGNVSPLHF. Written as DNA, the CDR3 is TGTGCCATCAGTGAATTGGGGAATGTTTCACCCCTCCACTTT.

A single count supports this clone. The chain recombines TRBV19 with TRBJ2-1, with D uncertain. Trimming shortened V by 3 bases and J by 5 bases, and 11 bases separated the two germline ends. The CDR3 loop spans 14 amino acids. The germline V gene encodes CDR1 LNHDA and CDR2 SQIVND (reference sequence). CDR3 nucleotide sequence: TGTGCCAGTAGTATCCCAAACAGACACAATGAGCAGTTCTTC. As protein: CASSIPNRHNEQFF.

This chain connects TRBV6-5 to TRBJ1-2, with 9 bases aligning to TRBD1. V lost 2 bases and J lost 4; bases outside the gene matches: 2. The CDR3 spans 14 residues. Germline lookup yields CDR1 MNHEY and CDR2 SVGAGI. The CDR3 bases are TGTGCCAGCAGTTACCAGGGACAGGGCTATGGCTACACCTTC. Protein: CASSYQGQGYGYTF.

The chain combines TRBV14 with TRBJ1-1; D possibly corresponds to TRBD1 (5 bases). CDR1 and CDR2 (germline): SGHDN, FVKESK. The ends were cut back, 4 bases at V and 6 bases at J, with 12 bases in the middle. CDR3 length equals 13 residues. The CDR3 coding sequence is TGTGCCAGCAGCCCCGGGGGGGGAGCTGAAGCTTTCTTT. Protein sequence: CASSPGGGAEAFF.

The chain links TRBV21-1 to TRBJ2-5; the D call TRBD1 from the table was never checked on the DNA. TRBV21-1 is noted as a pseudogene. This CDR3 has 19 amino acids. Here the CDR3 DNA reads TGTGCCAGCAGCATACAGGGGCAACTTCCTCCGCCTACTCAAGAGACCCAGTACTTC. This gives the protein CASSIQGQLPPPTQETQYF.